The rows below give T cell receptor beta chains drawn from one sample of a study of blood T cell repertoires in COVID-19. Libraries were prepared by immunoSEQ multiplex PCR; TCRdb keeps only in-frame clonotypes and omits some of them. The sample consists of 150,000 to 200,000 clones, nearly 90% of them appearing once. The sample was peripheral blood. The receptors originated from a man aged 45 to 65 with acute or convalescent COVID-19. The CDR3 runs from the conserved cysteine through the conserved F or W. A D gene is named only where the DNA matches it firmly. Some rows mark clone size as missing; the rest say once, few, many or name a class of expanded clone.

CDR3 protein: CAISEGGAGDRFNQPQHF
CDR3 DNA: TGTGCCATCAGTGAGGGGGGGGCCGGGGATAGATTTAATCAGCCCCAGCATTTT
J gene: TRBJ1-5
clone size: NA
V gene: TRBV10-3
D gene: NA

CDR3 protein: CAWRDRFTTNEKLFF
CDR3 DNA: TGTGCCTGGAGAGACAGGTTTACAACTAATGAAAAACTGTTTTTT
J gene: TRBJ1-4
clone size: NA
V gene: TRBV30
D gene: NA

CDR3 protein: CASSDKLAGVSETQYF
CDR3 DNA: TGCGCCAGCAGCGACAAGCTAGCGGGAGTGTCAGAGACCCAGTACTTC
J gene: TRBJ2-5
clone size: NA
V gene: TRBV5-1
D gene: TRBD2

CDR3 protein: CASSSDREDEQYF
CDR3 DNA: TGTGCCAGCAGTTCTGACAGGGAAGACGAGCAGTACTTC
J gene: TRBJ2-7
clone size: NA
V gene: TRBV12-3/TRBV12-4
D gene: TRBD1

CDR3 protein: CASSLRQGIDNSPLHF
CDR3 DNA: TGTGCCAGCAGCCTCAGACAGGGAATCGATAATTCACCCCTCCACTTT
J gene: TRBJ1-6
clone size: NA
V gene: TRBV7-6
D gene: TRBD1

CDR3 protein: CASSSGSNTEAFF
CDR3 DNA: TGTGCCAGCAGCAGTGGCTCGAACACTGAAGCTTTCTTT
J gene: TRBJ1-1
clone size: NA
V gene: TRBV21-1
D gene: NA

CDR3 protein: CASSLVLAGAYEQYF
CDR3 DNA: TGTGCCAGCAGCTTAGTACTAGCGGGTGCGTACGAGCAGTACTTC
J gene: TRBJ2-7
clone size: once
V gene: TRBV7-2
D gene: TRBD2

CDR3 protein: CASNPKDEGTEGTEAFF
CDR3 DNA: TGCGCCAGCAACCCGAAAGATGAGGGCACAGAGGGCACTGAAGCTTTCTTT
J gene: TRBJ1-1
clone size: NA
V gene: TRBV23-1
D gene: NA

CDR3 protein: CASKGTGQGVNEQYF
CDR3 DNA: TGTGCCAGTAAAGGGACCGGACAGGGGGTAAACGAGCAGTACTTC
J gene: TRBJ2-7
clone size: NA
V gene: TRBV19
D gene: TRBD1

CDR3 protein: CASSARRDSSYGYTF
CDR3 DNA: TGTGCCAGCAGCGCCCGAAGGGACAGCTCCTATGGCTACACCTTC
J gene: TRBJ1-2
clone size: NA
V gene: TRBV7-2
D gene: TRBD1

CDR3 protein: CASSSLLLGPIQETQYF
CDR3 DNA: TGTGCCAGCAGTTCCCTACTACTAGGCCCCATCCAAGAGACCCAGTACTTC
J gene: TRBJ2-5
clone size: NA
V gene: TRBV27
D gene: NA

CDR3 protein: CASSLVGQGYQPQHF
CDR3 DNA: TGTGCCAGCAGTCTAGTTGGACAGGGTTATCAGCCCCAGCATTTT
J gene: TRBJ1-5
clone size: NA
V gene: TRBV28
D gene: TRBD1

CDR3 protein: CASSLGLAGGLDTQYF
CDR3 DNA: TGTGCCAGCAGTTTAGGACTAGCGGGAGGATTAGATACGCAGTATTTT
J gene: TRBJ2-3
clone size: NA
V gene: TRBV2
D gene: TRBD2

CDR3 protein: CASSYWTSGERGEQFF
CDR3 DNA: TGTGCCAGCAGTTACTGGACTAGCGGGGAAAGGGGTGAGCAGTTCTTC
J gene: TRBJ2-1
clone size: NA
V gene: TRBV6-2/TRBV6-3
D gene: TRBD2

CDR3 protein: CASSFRQAYNSPLHF
CDR3 DNA: TGTGCCAGCAGTTTCCGACAGGCCTATAATTCACCCCTCCACTTT
J gene: TRBJ1-6
clone size: NA
V gene: TRBV28
D gene: NA

CDR3 protein: CASSPSDRGRWGNQPQHF
CDR3 DNA: TGTGCCAGCAGTCCCTCGGACAGGGGTAGATGGGGCAATCAGCCCCAGCATTTT
J gene: TRBJ1-5
clone size: NA
V gene: TRBV28
D gene: TRBD1

CDR3 protein: CASSFAGVTGELFF
CDR3 DNA: TGTGCCAGCAGCTTCGCAGGGGTCACCGGGGAGCTGTTTTTT
J gene: TRBJ2-2
clone size: few
V gene: TRBV5-6
D gene: NA

CDR3 protein: CASSPTGSTNEKLFF
CDR3 DNA: TGCGCCAGCAGCCCAACAGGGTCTACTAATGAAAAACTGTTTTTT
J gene: TRBJ1-4
clone size: NA
V gene: TRBV5-1
D gene: NA

CDR3 protein: CASSASDNEQFF
CDR3 DNA: TGTGCCAGCAGCGCTTCGGACAATGAGCAGTTCTTC
J gene: TRBJ2-1
clone size: NA
V gene: TRBV6-5
D gene: NA

CDR3 protein: CASSSYRTDTQYF
CDR3 DNA: TGTGCCAGCAGCTCATACCGGACAGATACGCAGTATTTT
J gene: TRBJ2-3
clone size: NA
V gene: TRBV13
D gene: NA

CDR3 protein: CASSSPTSGSYEQYF
CDR3 DNA: TGTGCCAGCAGTTCCCCGACTAGCGGGAGTTACGAGCAGTACTTC
J gene: TRBJ2-7
clone size: NA
V gene: TRBV6-6
D gene: TRBD2

CDR3 protein: CASSILSGGGGELFF
CDR3 DNA: TGTGCCAGTAGTATTTTGTCAGGGGGAGGCGGGGAGCTGTTTTTT
J gene: TRBJ2-2
clone size: NA
V gene: TRBV19
D gene: NA

CDR3 protein: CAIKGTSVPDYEQYF
CDR3 DNA: TGTGCCATCAAAGGGACTAGCGTACCAGACTACGAGCAGTACTTC
J gene: TRBJ2-7
clone size: NA
V gene: TRBV10-3
D gene: TRBD2

CDR3 protein: CASSPLPTGGLRAKNIQYF
CDR3 DNA: TGTGCCAGCTCACCACTGCCAACAGGGGGTCTGAGGGCCAAAAACATTCAGTACTTC
J gene: TRBJ2-4
clone size: NA
V gene: TRBV18
D gene: TRBD1

CDR3 protein: CASSLQGLGNTEAFF
CDR3 DNA: TGTGCCAGCAGCTTACAGGGCCTGGGGAACACTGAAGCTTTCTTT
J gene: TRBJ1-1
clone size: NA
V gene: TRBV2
D gene: NA

CDR3 protein: CASSQGTGNTDTQYF
CDR3 DNA: TGTGCCAGCAGCCAAGGGACAGGGAACACAGATACGCAGTATTTT
J gene: TRBJ2-3
clone size: NA
V gene: TRBV3-1/TRBV3-2
D gene: TRBD1

CDR3 protein: CASTKVRDRATVNTEAFF
CDR3 DNA: TGTGCCAGTACCAAAGTCAGGGACAGGGCTACGGTGAACACTGAAGCTTTCTTT
J gene: TRBJ1-1
clone size: NA
V gene: TRBV19
D gene: TRBD1

CDR3 protein: CASSLEVQGKAFF
CDR3 DNA: TGTGCCAGCAGCTTAGAGGTACAGGGGAAAGCTTTCTTT
J gene: TRBJ1-1
clone size: NA
V gene: TRBV7-9
D gene: TRBD1

CDR3 protein: CASSSIVLTDTQYF
CDR3 DNA: TGTGCCAGCAGTTCCATAGTCTTAACAGATACGCAGTATTTT
J gene: TRBJ2-3
clone size: NA
V gene: TRBV27
D gene: NA

CDR3 protein: CASSPMGHSGKLFF
CDR3 DNA: TGTGCCAGCAGCCCGATGGGACATTCGGGTAAACTGTTTTTT
J gene: TRBJ1-4
clone size: NA
V gene: TRBV7-2
D gene: NA

CDR3 protein: CASSYQPGFYGYTF
CDR3 DNA: TGTGCCAGCAGTTACCAACCAGGGTTCTATGGCTACACCTTC
J gene: TRBJ1-2
clone size: NA
V gene: TRBV28
D gene: NA

CDR3 protein: CASRDLGTGGAIYGYTF
CDR3 DNA: TGCGCCAGCAGGGACCTCGGGACAGGGGGCGCGATCTATGGCTACACCTTC
J gene: TRBJ1-2
clone size: NA
V gene: TRBV10-2
D gene: TRBD1

CDR3 protein: CASSLASGELFF
CDR3 DNA: TGTGCCAGCAGCCTGGCTTCCGGGGAGCTGTTTTTT
J gene: TRBJ2-2
clone size: NA
V gene: TRBV5-4
D gene: NA

CDR3 protein: CASSFSLVGGTNYEQYF
CDR3 DNA: TGTGCCAGCAGCTTTAGCTTGGTTGGCGGGACCAACTACGAGCAGTACTTC
J gene: TRBJ2-7
clone size: NA
V gene: TRBV11-2
D gene: NA

CDR3 protein: CASSPQGGNEKLFF
CDR3 DNA: TGTGCCAGCAGCCCACAAGGGGGTAATGAAAAACTGTTTTTT
J gene: TRBJ1-4
clone size: NA
V gene: TRBV5-5
D gene: NA

CDR3 protein: CASSLGLTRGTDTQYF
CDR3 DNA: TGCGCCAGCAGCCTAGGACTAACCCGGGGTACAGATACGCAGTATTTT
J gene: TRBJ2-3
clone size: once
V gene: TRBV5-1
D gene: NA

CDR3 protein: CASDGGTEAFF
CDR3 DNA: TGTGCCAGTGACGGAGGCACTGAAGCTTTCTTT
J gene: TRBJ1-1
clone size: NA
V gene: TRBV2
D gene: NA

CDR3 protein: CASSFQGTGGLNQPQHF
CDR3 DNA: TGTGCCAGCAGCTTCCAGGGGACAGGGGGCCTCAATCAGCCCCAGCATTTT
J gene: TRBJ1-5
clone size: NA
V gene: TRBV7-2
D gene: TRBD1

CDR3 protein: CAINRQGDTEAFF
CDR3 DNA: TGTGCCATCAATCGACAGGGGGACACTGAAGCTTTCTTT
J gene: TRBJ1-1
clone size: NA
V gene: TRBV10-3
D gene: TRBD1

CDR3 protein: CAKGKGAGELFF
CDR3 DNA: TGTGCCAAGGGGAAGGGGGCCGGGGAGCTGTTTTTT
J gene: TRBJ2-2
clone size: NA
V gene: TRBV10-3
D gene: NA

CDR3 protein: CASSGGQGAWGYTF
CDR3 DNA: TGTGCCAGCAGCGGTGGACAGGGGGCGTGGGGCTACACCTTC
J gene: TRBJ1-2
clone size: NA
V gene: TRBV7-2
D gene: TRBD1

CDR3 protein: CASSSRSGAAYEQYF
CDR3 DNA: TGTGCCAGCAGCTCACGGTCTGGGGCGGCCTACGAGCAGTACTTC
J gene: TRBJ2-7
clone size: once
V gene: TRBV11-2
D gene: NA

CDR3 protein: CASSQGGQPNQPQHF
CDR3 DNA: TGTGCCAGCAGCCAAGGGGGACAGCCCAATCAGCCCCAGCATTTT
J gene: TRBJ1-5
clone size: NA
V gene: TRBV3-1/TRBV3-2
D gene: TRBD1

CDR3 protein: CAIRDGNGSEKLFF
CDR3 DNA: TGTGCCATCAGGGACGGTAACGGGAGCGAAAAACTGTTTTTT
J gene: TRBJ1-4
clone size: NA
V gene: TRBV10-3
D gene: NA

CDR3 protein: CASYAAGANVLTF
CDR3 DNA: TGTGCCAGTTACGCAGCTGGGGCCAACGTCCTGACTTTC
J gene: TRBJ2-6
clone size: NA
V gene: TRBV19
D gene: NA

CDR3 protein: CASSATIRRGAADTQYF
CDR3 DNA: TGTGCCAGCAGCGCAACCATACGCCGGGGGGCAGCAGATACGCAGTATTTT
J gene: TRBJ2-3
clone size: NA
V gene: TRBV28
D gene: NA

CDR3 protein: CASAYVAEAFF
CDR3 DNA: TGTGCCAGCGCCTACGTTGCTGAAGCTTTCTTT
J gene: TRBJ1-1
clone size: NA
V gene: TRBV28
D gene: NA

CDR3 protein: CASSQSRGETQYF
CDR3 DNA: TGTGCCAGCAGTCAAAGCAGAGGGGAGACCCAGTACTTC
J gene: TRBJ2-5
clone size: NA
V gene: TRBV4-2
D gene: NA

CDR3 protein: CASSLRGGNTYEQYF
CDR3 DNA: TGTGCCAGCAGCCTAAGGGGCGGGAACACCTACGAGCAGTACTTC
J gene: TRBJ2-7
clone size: NA
V gene: TRBV27
D gene: NA

CDR3 protein: CASSLGSKNEAFF
CDR3 DNA: TGTGCCAGCAGCCTCGGGAGCAAGAACGAGGCTTTCTTT
J gene: TRBJ1-1
clone size: NA
V gene: TRBV7-2
D gene: NA

CDR3 protein: CASQQGPRETQYF
CDR3 DNA: TGTGCCAGCCAACAGGGCCCCAGGGAGACCCAGTACTTC
J gene: TRBJ2-5
clone size: NA
V gene: TRBV2
D gene: NA